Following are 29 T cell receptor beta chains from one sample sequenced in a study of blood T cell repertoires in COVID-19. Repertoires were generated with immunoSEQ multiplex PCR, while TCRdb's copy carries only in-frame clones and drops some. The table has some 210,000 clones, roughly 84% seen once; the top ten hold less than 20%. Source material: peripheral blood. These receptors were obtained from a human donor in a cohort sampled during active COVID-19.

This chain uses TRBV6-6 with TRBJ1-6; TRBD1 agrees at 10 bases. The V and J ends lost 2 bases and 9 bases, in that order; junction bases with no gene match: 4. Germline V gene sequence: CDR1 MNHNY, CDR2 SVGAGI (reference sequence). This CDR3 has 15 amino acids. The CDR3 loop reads CASSYTGQGSSPLHF. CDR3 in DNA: TGTGCCAGCAGTTACACGGGACAGGGGAGTTCACCCCTCCACTTT.

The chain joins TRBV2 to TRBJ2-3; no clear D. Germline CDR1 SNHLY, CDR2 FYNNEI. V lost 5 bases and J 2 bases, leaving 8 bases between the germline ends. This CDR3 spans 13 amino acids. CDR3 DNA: TGTGCCAGCAGTACTTCCTACACAGATACGCAGTATTTT. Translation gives CASSTSYTDTQYF. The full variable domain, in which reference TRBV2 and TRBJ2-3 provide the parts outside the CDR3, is EPEVTQTPSHQVTQMGQEVILRCVPISNHLYFYWYRQILGQKVEFLVSFYNNEISEKSEIFDDQFSVERPDGSNFTLKIRSTKLEDSAMYFCASSTSYTDTQYFGPGTRLTVL.

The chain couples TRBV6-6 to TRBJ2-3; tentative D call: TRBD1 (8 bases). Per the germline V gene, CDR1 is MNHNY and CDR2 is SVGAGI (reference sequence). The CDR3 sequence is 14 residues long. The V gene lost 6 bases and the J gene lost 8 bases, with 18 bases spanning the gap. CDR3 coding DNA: TGTGCCAGCAGCAAAGACAGGGGCGGGGGTACGCAGTATTTT. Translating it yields CASSKDRGGGTQYF.

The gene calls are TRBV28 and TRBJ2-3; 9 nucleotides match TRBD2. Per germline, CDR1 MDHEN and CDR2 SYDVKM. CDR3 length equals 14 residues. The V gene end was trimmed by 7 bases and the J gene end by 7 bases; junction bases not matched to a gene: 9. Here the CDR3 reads CASNAGGFVNTQYF. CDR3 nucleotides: TGTGCCAGCAATGCGGGAGGGTTTGTAAATACGCAGTATTTT.

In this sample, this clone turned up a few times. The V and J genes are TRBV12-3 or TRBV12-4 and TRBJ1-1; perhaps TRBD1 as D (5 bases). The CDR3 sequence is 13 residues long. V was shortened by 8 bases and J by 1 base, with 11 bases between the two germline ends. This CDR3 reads CASRRDSNTEAFF. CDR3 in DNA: TGTGCCAGCCGACGGGACTCGAACACTGAAGCTTTCTTT.

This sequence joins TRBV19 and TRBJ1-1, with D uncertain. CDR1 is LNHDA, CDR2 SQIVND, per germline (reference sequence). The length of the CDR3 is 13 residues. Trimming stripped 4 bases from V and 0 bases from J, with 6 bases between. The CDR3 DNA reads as TGTGCCAGTAGTAGAACAGTGAACACTGAAGCTTTCTTT. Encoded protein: CASSRTVNTEAFF. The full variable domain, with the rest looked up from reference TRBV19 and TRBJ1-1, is DGGITQSPKYLFRKEGQNVTLSCEQNLNHDAMYWYRQDPGQGLRLIYYSQIVNDFQKGDIAEGYSVSREKKESFPLTVTSAQKNPTAFYLCASSRTVNTEAFFGQGTRLTVV.

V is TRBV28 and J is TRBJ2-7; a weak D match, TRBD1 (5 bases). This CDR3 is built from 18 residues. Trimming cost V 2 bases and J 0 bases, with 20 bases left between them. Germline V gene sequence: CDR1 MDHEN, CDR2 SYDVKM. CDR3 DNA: TGTGCCAGCAGTTTAAGGTCAGGGCCCCCTCTATTCTCCTACGAGCAGTACTTC. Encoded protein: CASSLRSGPPLFSYEQYF. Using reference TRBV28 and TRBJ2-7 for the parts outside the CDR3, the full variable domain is DVKVTQSSRYLVKRTGEKVFLECVQDMDHENMFWYRQDPGLGLRLIYFSYDVKMKEKGDIPEGYSVSREKKERFSLILESASTNQTSMYLCASSLRSGPPLFSYEQYFGPGTRLTVT.

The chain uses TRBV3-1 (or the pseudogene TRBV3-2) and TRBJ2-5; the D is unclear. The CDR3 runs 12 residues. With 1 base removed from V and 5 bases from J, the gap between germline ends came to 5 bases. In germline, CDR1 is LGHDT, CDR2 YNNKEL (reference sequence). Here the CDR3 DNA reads TGTGCCAGCAGCCAAGTATCGGAGACCCAGTACTTC. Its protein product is CASSQVSETQYF.

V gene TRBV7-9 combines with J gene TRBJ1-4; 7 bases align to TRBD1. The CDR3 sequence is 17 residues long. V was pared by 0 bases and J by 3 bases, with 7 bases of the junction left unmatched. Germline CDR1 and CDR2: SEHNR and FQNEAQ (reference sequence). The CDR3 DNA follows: TGTGCCAGCAGCTTAGCTACAGGGGTGGGATCTAATGAAAAACTGTTTTTT. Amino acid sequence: CASSLATGVGSNEKLFF.

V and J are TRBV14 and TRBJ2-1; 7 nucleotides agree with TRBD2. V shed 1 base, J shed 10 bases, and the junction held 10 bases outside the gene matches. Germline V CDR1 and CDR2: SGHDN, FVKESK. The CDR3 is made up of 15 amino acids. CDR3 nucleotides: TGTGCCAGCAGCCAAGTGCGGACTAGTTCAAGGGAGCAGTTCTTC. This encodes CASSQVRTSSREQFF. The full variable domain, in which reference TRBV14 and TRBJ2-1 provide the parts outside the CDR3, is EAGVTQFPSHSVIEKGQTVTLRCDPISGHDNLYWYRRVMGKEIKFLLHFVKESKQDESGMPNNRFLAERTGGTYSTLKVQPAELEDSGVYFCASSQVRTSSREQFFGPGTRLTVL.

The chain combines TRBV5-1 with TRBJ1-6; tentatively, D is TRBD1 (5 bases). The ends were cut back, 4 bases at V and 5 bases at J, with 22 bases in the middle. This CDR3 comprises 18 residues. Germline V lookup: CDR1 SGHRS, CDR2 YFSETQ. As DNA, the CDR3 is TGCGCCAGCAGCCAGGCCTGGGGGGGAGATACTGATAATTCACCCCTCCACTTT. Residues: CASSQAWGGDTDNSPLHF. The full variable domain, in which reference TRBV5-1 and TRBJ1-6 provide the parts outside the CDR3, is KAGVTQTPRYLIKTRGQQVTLSCSPISGHRSVSWYQQTPGQGLQFLFEYFSETQRNKGNFPGRFSGRQFSNSRSEMNVSTLELGDSALYLCASSQAWGGDTDNSPLHFGNGTRLTVT.

The chain's CDR3 is CAWVRSTGTLSRGYTF. In DNA form, the CDR3 reads TGTGCCTGGGTCAGATCCACAGGGACCCTCTCTAGGGGCTACACCTTC. The chain couples TRBV30 to TRBJ1-2; perhaps TRBD1 as D (6 bases). The CDR3 runs 16 residues. Germline V CDR1 and CDR2: GTSNPN, SVGIG (reference sequence). With 5 bases removed from V and 8 bases from J, the gap between germline ends came to 27 bases.

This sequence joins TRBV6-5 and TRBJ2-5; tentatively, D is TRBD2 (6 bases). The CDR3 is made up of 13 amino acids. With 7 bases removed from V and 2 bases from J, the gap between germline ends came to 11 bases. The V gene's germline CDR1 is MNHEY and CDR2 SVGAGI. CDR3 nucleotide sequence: TGTGCCAGCATCTTCGGGACTCAAGAGACCCAGTACTTC. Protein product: CASIFGTQETQYF.

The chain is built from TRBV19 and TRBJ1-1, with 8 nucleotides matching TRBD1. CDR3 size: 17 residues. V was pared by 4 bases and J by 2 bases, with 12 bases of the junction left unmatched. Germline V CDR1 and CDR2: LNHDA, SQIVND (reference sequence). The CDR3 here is CASSTLQGGGVNTEAFF. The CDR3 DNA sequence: TGTGCCAGTAGTACTCTACAGGGGGGGGGCGTCAACACTGAAGCTTTCTTT.

CDR3 bases: TGCGCCAGCAGCTTATACCCAAGACAGGGGGGCTCATCGGACTATGGCTACACCTTC. Residues: CASSLYPRQGGSSDYGYTF. V and J are TRBV5-1 and TRBJ1-2; 9 bases are a match to TRBD1. After removal of 2 bases from V and 3 bases from J, the junction contained 17 bases not matched to a gene. Germline V gene data show CDR1 as SGHRS and CDR2 as YFSETQ. The CDR3 runs to 19 residues.

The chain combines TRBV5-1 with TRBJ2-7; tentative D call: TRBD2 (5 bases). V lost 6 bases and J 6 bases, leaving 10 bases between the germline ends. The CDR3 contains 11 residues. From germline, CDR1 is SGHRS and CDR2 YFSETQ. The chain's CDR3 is CASKGESEQYF. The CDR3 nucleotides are TGCGCCAGCAAGGGAGAATCCGAGCAGTACTTC.

This chain's CDR3 is CSVFHQQQGDYGYTF. The CDR3 coding sequence is TGCAGCGTGTTCCACCAGCAACAGGGCGACTATGGCTACACCTTC. The rearrangement links TRBV29-1 to TRBJ1-2; D is perhaps TRBD1 (6 bases). CDR3 length: 15 amino acids. Germline V gene lookup returns CDR1 SQVTM and CDR2 ANQGSEA. The ends were cut back, 6 bases at V and 3 bases at J, with 20 bases in the middle.

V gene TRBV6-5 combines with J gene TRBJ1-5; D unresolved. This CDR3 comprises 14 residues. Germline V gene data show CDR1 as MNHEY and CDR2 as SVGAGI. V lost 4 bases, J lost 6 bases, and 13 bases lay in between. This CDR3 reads CASSSTSGRQPQHF. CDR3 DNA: TGTGCCAGCAGTTCCACTTCTGGTCGTCAGCCCCAGCATTTT.

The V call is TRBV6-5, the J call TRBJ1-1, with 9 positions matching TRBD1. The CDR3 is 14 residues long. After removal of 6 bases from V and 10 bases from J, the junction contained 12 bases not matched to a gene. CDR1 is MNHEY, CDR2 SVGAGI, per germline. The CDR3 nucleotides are TGTGCCAGCAGGAACGACAGGGGGGAGGTAAGAGCTTTCTTT. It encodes CASRNDRGEVRAFF.

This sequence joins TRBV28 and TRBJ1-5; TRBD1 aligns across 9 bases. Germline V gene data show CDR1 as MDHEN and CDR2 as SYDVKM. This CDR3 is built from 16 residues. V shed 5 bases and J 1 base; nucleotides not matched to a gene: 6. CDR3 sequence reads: CASSIRQGGSNQPQHF. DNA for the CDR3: TGTGCCAGCAGTATTCGACAGGGGGGAAGCAATCAGCCCCAGCATTTT.

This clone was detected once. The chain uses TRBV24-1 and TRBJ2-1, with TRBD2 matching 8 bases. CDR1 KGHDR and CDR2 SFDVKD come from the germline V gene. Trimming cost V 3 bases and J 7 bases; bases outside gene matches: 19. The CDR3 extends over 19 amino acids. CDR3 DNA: TGTGCCACCAGTGATACGACGCCGGCCGGGACTAGGATCCCAAATGAGCAGTTCTTC. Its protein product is CATSDTTPAGTRIPNEQFF.

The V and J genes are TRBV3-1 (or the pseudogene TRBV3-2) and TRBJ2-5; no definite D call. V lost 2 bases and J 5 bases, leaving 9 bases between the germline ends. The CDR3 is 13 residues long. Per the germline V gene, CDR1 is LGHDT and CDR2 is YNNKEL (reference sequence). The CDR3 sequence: CASSQSHGETQYF. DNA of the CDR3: TGTGCCAGCAGCCAATCTCACGGGGAGACCCAGTACTTC.

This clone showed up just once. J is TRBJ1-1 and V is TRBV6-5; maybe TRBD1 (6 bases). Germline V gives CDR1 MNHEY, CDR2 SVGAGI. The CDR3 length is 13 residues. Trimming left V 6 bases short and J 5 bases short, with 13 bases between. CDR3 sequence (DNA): TGTGCCAGCAGAGGACAGTTTTGGACTGAAGCTTTCTTT. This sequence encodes CASRGQFWTEAFF.

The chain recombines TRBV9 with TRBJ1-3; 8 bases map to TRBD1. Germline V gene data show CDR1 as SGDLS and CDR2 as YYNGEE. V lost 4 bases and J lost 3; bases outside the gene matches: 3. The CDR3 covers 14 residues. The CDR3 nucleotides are TGTGCCAGCAGCCAGACAGGGGATGGAAACACCATATATTTT. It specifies CASSQTGDGNTIYF.

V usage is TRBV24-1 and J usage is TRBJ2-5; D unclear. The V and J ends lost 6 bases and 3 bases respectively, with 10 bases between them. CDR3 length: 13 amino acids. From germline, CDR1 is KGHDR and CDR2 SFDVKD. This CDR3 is CATSPDGEETQYF. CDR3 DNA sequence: TGTGCCACCAGTCCTGACGGAGAAGAGACCCAGTACTTC.

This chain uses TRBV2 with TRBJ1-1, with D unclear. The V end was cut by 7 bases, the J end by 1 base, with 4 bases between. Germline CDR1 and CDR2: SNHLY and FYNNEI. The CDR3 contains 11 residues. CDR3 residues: CASNRNTEAFF. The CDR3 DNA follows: TGTGCCAGCAACAGGAACACTGAAGCTTTCTTT.

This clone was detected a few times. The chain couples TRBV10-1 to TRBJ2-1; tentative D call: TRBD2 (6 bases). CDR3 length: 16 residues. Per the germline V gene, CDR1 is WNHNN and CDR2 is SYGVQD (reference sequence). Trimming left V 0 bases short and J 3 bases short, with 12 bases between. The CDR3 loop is CASSESNRGYYNEQFF. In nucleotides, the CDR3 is TGCGCCAGCAGTGAGTCCAATCGGGGGTACTACAATGAGCAGTTCTTC.

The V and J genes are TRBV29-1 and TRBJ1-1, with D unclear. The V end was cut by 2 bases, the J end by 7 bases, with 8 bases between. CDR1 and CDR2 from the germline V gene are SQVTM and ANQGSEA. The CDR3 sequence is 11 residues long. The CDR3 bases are TGCAGCGTTGAAACGGGTTATGAAGCTTTCTTT. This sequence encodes CSVETGYEAFF.

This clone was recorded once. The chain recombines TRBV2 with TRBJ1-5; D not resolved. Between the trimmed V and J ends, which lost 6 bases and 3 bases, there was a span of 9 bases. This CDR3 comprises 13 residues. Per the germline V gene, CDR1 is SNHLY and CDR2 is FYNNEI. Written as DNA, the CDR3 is TGTGCCAGCAGGAGCGACCACAATCAGCCCCAGCATTTT. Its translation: CASRSDHNQPQHF.